One T cell receptor beta chain is described in this entry. Its antigen remains unidentified. No per-base quality is available; no much larger clone lies one base away. The data originate from a study of T cell responses to AZD1222 COVID-19 vaccine (dated by TCRdb to the early 2020s). A note on the overall study: Because spike-specific TCR depth and breadth did not differ between the two schedules, AZD1222 recipients who got a second dose at roughly 4 weeks were pooled with those who got a second dose at roughly 12 weeks. A total of approximately 240 trial participants underwent TCR sequencing, of whom about 200 received two doses of AZD1222 and some 26 received two doses of the MenACWY control vaccine. Trial participants were enrolled into age subgroups of 18-55, 56-69 and 70-plus years, which contained around 150, 28 and 57 TCR-sequenced participants, respectively. Overall results and qualifications from the work: After two AZD1222 doses, spike-specific TCR breadth and depth were significantly higher than at day 0 and than in MenACWY recipients. Reportedly, almost half of the unique spike-specific TCRs recognized epitopes lying outside the regions that are mutated in the B.1.351 and B.1.1.7 variants. Participants were mostly white British, with more females than males. The authors suggested clonal diversity may have been underestimated. Conclusions about previously exposed vaccinees are limited, since just five or six AZD1222 recipients were seropositive for SARS-CoV-2 at baseline. Because no day 14 peak-response samples were available, the repertoires could be characterized only after the peak T cell response. The 56-69-year group was small, and its depth increase did not reach significance, likely because of low power. CD4 TCRs associated with the vaccine covered the entire spike protein, and the dominant responses were in regions 160-218 and 743-854.

The CDR3 regions of human TCRbeta chains were subjected to immunosequencing. The published analysis was carried out like this. TCRs in the repertoires were compared against a reference library of SARS-CoV-2-specific TCRs that had been generated with the MIRA antigen-specificity platform. Breadth was defined as the fraction of unique TCRs that were SARS-CoV-2-associated. Depth was defined as the fraction of total T cells that were SARS-CoV-2-associated. Each spike-specific TCR was assigned to its reactive spike region and to a CD4 or CD8 class using the MIRA data. Log10-transformed breadth and depth values were compared by one-way ANOVA with Sidak's multiple comparisons tests. As stored in TCRdb, this immuneACCESS dataset retains in-frame rearrangements with V and J assigned. A fraction of the clones does not appear; measured against another copy, unresolved V genes explain less than half of the discrepancy, and the remainder lacks a known reason. The V and J calls and the clone size are those of that table, but D and trimming were determined from the DNA. Here the sample has 70,000 or so clones; roughly 84% occur a single time. The ten largest clones capture more than 20% of the sample.

This sample's time point label indicates: baseline before first vaccination. The vaccinee samples were drawn from two UK trials, COV001 and COV002, one of which was a single-blind randomized controlled phase 2/3 trial testing AZD1222 (ChAdOx1 nCoV-19) in healthy adults. For TCRbeta chain sequencing, PBMC samples were collected from trial participants at day 0 and at day 28 after the second dose. Reading the germline V gene (reference sequence) gives CDR1 LNHDA and CDR2 SQIVND. The CDR3 measures 15 amino acids from cysteine to phenylalanine. Just the 45-base CDR3 DNA is kept, in frame starting at base 1. Trimming accounts for 3 bases at V and 5 bases at J, while the number of junction bases matched to no gene is 8.

The clonotype comes from an adult in good health. This sequence uses TRBV19 and TRBJ2-3; 7 bases in the middle match TRBD2. Source: peripheral blood, taken on day 0 of AZD1222 vaccination. The nucleotide sequence reads TGTGCCAGTAGTATCGGCGGGGGAGGAGGAGATACGCAGTATTTT. It encodes CASSIGGGGGDTQYF.